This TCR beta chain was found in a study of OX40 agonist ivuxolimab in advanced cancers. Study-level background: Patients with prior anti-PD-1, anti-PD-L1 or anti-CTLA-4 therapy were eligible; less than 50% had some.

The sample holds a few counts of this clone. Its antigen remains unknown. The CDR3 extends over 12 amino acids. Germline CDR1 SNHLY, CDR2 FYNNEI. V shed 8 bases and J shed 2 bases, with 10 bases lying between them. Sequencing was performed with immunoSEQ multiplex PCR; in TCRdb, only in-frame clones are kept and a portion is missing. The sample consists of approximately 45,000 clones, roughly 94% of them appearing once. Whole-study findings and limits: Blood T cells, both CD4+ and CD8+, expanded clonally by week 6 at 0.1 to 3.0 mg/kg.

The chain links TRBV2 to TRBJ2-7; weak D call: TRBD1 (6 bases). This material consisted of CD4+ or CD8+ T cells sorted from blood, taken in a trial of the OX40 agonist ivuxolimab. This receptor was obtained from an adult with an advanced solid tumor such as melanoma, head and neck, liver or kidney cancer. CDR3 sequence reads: CASSGQTYEQYF. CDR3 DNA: TGTGCCAGCTCGGGACAAACCTACGAGCAGTACTTC.